Presented here are 24 T cell receptor beta chains from one specimen sequenced in a study of blood T cell repertoires in COVID-19. Some clones are missing from TCRdb's copy, which holds only in-frame ones; the method was immunoSEQ multiplex PCR. The repertoire holds around 250,000 clones, with approximately 89% as singletons. The specimen sequenced was peripheral blood. The receptors stem from a woman in her fifties or sixties who had recovered from COVID-19.

The chain is built from TRBV15 and TRBJ1-1, with TRBD1 matching 7 bases. V was clipped by 1 base and J by 3 bases; unmatched bases: 5. The CDR3 has 15 amino acids. Looked up from germline, CDR1 is LNHNV and CDR2 is YYDKDF (reference sequence). The CDR3 loop reads CATSRARGRDTEAFF. In DNA, the CDR3 is TGTGCCACCAGCAGAGCTAGGGGGCGCGACACTGAAGCTTTCTTT.

This clone occurred once. This CDR3 is CASSSETGALASNYGYTF. As DNA, the CDR3 is TGTGCCAGCAGCTCCGAAACAGGGGCGCTAGCCTCTAACTATGGCTACACCTTC. The V call is TRBV7-6, the J call TRBJ1-2; 7 nucleotides line up with TRBD1. The CDR3 loop spans 18 amino acids. Germline loops: CDR1 SGHVS, CDR2 FNYEAQ. Trimming removed 4 bases from V and 0 bases from J; junction bases left unmatched: 14.

The chain employs TRBV3-1 (or the pseudogene TRBV3-2) and TRBJ1-2, with a tentative D call TRBD1 (6 bases). The CDR3 covers 17 residues. V dropped 3 bases and J dropped 2 bases, with 19 bases sitting between them. Germline V gives CDR1 LGHDT, CDR2 YNNKEL (reference sequence). CDR3 sequence reads: CASSQKSLQTGNYGYTF. CDR3 nucleotide sequence: TGTGCCAGCAGCCAGAAATCCCTTCAAACAGGGAACTATGGCTACACCTTC.

The chain links TRBV27 to TRBJ1-5, with a tentative D call TRBD1 (5 bases). The CDR3 has 16 residues. Germline CDR1 MNHEY, CDR2 SMNVEV (reference sequence). The germline V and J ends were trimmed by 3 bases and 3 bases, with 15 bases remaining between them. The chain's CDR3 is CASSFGLGPPNQPQHF. The CDR3 DNA sequence: TGTGCCAGCAGTTTTGGCCTGGGGCCCCCCAATCAGCCCCAGCATTTT.

V gene TRBV18 combines with J gene TRBJ1-1; D uncertain. Trimming pared 2 bases from V and 4 bases from J, leaving 14 bases between. CDR3 length: 15 amino acids. Germline V gene data show CDR1 as KGHSH and CDR2 as LQKENI. CDR3 in DNA: TGTGCCAGCTCACCAAGTAGGGAGTGGAGCACTGAAGCTTTCTTT. It is translated as CASSPSREWSTEAFF.

The chain joins TRBV28 to TRBJ2-1, with D tentatively TRBD1 (5 bases). Germline lookup yields CDR1 MDHEN and CDR2 SYDVKM. The CDR3 is made up of 16 amino acids. The V end lost 1 base, the J end lost 0 bases, and 10 bases lay between the germline ends. The CDR3 loop is CASSLYQGSSYNEQFF. The CDR3 DNA sequence: TGTGCCAGCAGTTTATACCAGGGTAGCTCCTACAATGAGCAGTTCTTC.

The rearrangement uses TRBV12-3 or TRBV12-4 and TRBJ1-1, with unresolved D. The CDR3 length is 12 residues. V lost 3 bases and J lost 11, with 13 bases in between. DNA of the CDR3: TGTGCCAGCAGTTTTAGCGGAGGGCTTGCTTTCTTT. Translation: CASSFSGGLAFF.

This sequence joins TRBV4-3 and TRBJ1-2; unclear D gene. The V gene's germline CDR1 is LGHNA and CDR2 YSLEER. This CDR3 spans 14 amino acids. V was pared by 1 base and J by 2 bases, with 8 bases between. CDR3 nucleotide sequence: TGCGCCAGCAGCCAAGGTCCGAGGAACTATGGCTACACCTTC. This codes for CASSQGPRNYGYTF.

The chain couples TRBV5-1 to TRBJ1-1, with D possibly TRBD1 on 5 matching bases. This CDR3 spans 15 amino acids. Trimming took off 4 bases at V and 1 base at J, with 14 bases between the two ends. Per germline, CDR1 SGHRS and CDR2 YFSETQ. The CDR3 sequence: CASSPRGLQNTEAFF. Written as DNA, the CDR3 is TGCGCCAGCAGCCCCCGGGGACTCCAGAACACTGAAGCTTTCTTT.

V gene TRBV4-2 combines with J gene TRBJ1-2; possible D gene TRBD1, 5 bases. Germline CDR1 and CDR2: LGHNA and YNFKEQ. The ends were cut back, 3 bases at V and 0 bases at J, with 14 bases in the middle. The CDR3 runs to 16 residues. The CDR3 sequence is CASSHADQGSNYGYTF. The CDR3 bases are TGTGCCAGCAGCCACGCAGATCAGGGATCTAACTATGGCTACACCTTC.

This chain links TRBV10-3 with TRBJ2-2; 7 bases fit TRBD1. The V and J ends lost 0 bases and 0 bases, in that order; junction bases with no gene match: 1. This CDR3 spans 16 amino acids. The V gene's germline CDR1 is ENHRY and CDR2 SYGVKD. The CDR3 loop is CAISESTGSNTGELFF. The CDR3 region has the DNA TGTGCCATCAGTGAGTCGACAGGGTCGAACACCGGGGAGCTGTTTTTT.

The chain couples TRBV5-1 to TRBJ1-2, with D possibly TRBD1 on 6 matching bases. CDR1 and CDR2 from the germline V gene are SGHRS and YFSETQ. This CDR3 spans 14 amino acids. Trimming stripped 4 bases from V and 4 bases from J, with 14 bases between. The CDR3 loop is CASSPDGQTYGYTF. As DNA, the CDR3 is TGCGCCAGCAGCCCCGACGGACAGACCTATGGCTACACCTTC.

This clone was counted a single time. This CDR3 is also generated by other DNA sequences in the sample. The genes are TRBV18 and TRBJ2-5; TRBD1 might be the D (5 bases). This CDR3 has 13 residues. Germline CDR1 is KGHSH and CDR2 is LQKENI. The ends were cut back, 6 bases at V and 2 bases at J, with 10 bases in the middle. CDR3: CASSPRQQETQYF. CDR3 nucleotide sequence: TGTGCCAGCTCTCCTAGACAGCAAGAGACCCAGTACTTC.

This chain links TRBV7-2 with TRBJ2-1; 9 bases align to TRBD2. The V segment lost 3 bases and the J segment 7 bases; nucleotides outside the gene matches: 7. The CDR3 covers 15 residues. The V gene's germline CDR1 is SGHTA and CDR2 FQGNSA. The CDR3 bases are TGTGCCAGCAGCTTTGGGACTAGCAATGTGAATGAGCAGTTCTTC. Translated, it gives CASSFGTSNVNEQFF.

V and J are TRBV4-1 and TRBJ2-5, with a tentative D call TRBD1 (5 bases). The CDR3 sequence is 16 residues long. Looked up from germline, CDR1 is MGHRA and CDR2 is YSYEKL. The V end lost 1 base, the J end lost 5 bases, and 17 bases lay between the germline ends. Written as DNA, the CDR3 is TGCGCCAGCAGCCAAGGTTTCCGTGGGGCCCGGGAGACCCAGTACTTC. Translated: CASSQGFRGARETQYF.

The chain has TRBV6-5 and TRBJ1-2; 11 bases are shared with TRBD1. The ends lost 5 bases at V and 5 bases at J; junction bases unmatched: 7. This CDR3 comprises 15 residues. CDR1 is MNHEY and CDR2 is SVGAGI in the germline V gene. In DNA form, the CDR3 reads TGTGCCAGCAGTCCCTGGGACAGGGGGGGATATGGCTACACCTTC. As protein: CASSPWDRGGYGYTF.

The CDR3 spells CASSIRGLAGTNEQFF. CDR3 coding DNA: TGTGCCAGTAGTATACGGGGACTAGCGGGGACCAATGAGCAGTTCTTC. The chain uses TRBV19 and TRBJ2-1, with 13 nucleotides matching TRBD2. Germline-derived CDR1 and CDR2 are LNHDA and SQIVND (reference sequence). This CDR3 has 16 residues. The J segment lost 6 bases and the V segment lost 2 bases, leaving 4 bases of the junction unmatched.

The chain has TRBV28 and TRBJ1-2; 9 bases map to TRBD1. The length of the CDR3 is 14 residues. The junction had 8 bases not matched to a gene; V was cut back by 5 bases and J by 7 bases. Germline V gives CDR1 MDHEN, CDR2 SYDVKM. In nucleotides, the CDR3 is TGTGCCAGCAGTCCGGGACAGGGTGGTGTTGGCTACACCTTC. Translating gives CASSPGQGGVGYTF.

V gene TRBV4-1 combines with J gene TRBJ2-5; D perhaps matches TRBD2 (6 bases). Germline CDR1 and CDR2: MGHRA and YSYEKL. The CDR3 runs 14 residues. Trimming took 5 bases from V and 4 from J, leaving 14 bases between them. This chain's CDR3 is CASSDYSGLETQYF. CDR3 DNA sequence: TGCGCCAGCAGCGACTACAGCGGGTTAGAGACCCAGTACTTC.

This clone was seen a single time. The V gene is TRBV28, the J gene TRBJ1-4; D possibly corresponds to TRBD1 (5 bases). Germline-derived CDR1 and CDR2 are MDHEN and SYDVKM. With 2 bases removed from V and 7 bases from J, the gap between germline ends came to 17 bases. The CDR3 loop spans 16 amino acids. Written as DNA, the CDR3 is TGTGCCAGCAGTTTACCTGGGGGGGTCGTAGTTGAAAAACTGTTTTTT. It codes for CASSLPGGVVVEKLFF.

This chain uses TRBV5-1 with TRBJ1-1, with D possibly matching TRBD1 (6 bases). V was shortened by 0 bases and J by 5 bases, with 17 bases between the two germline ends. The CDR3 extends over 16 amino acids. In germline, CDR1 is SGHRS, CDR2 YFSETQ. In DNA, the CDR3 is TGCGCCAGCAGCTTGGGGGTGCGGGGGGCAGTAACTGAAGCTTTCTTT. Translating gives CASSLGVRGAVTEAFF.

This chain links TRBV28 with TRBJ2-2; possible D gene TRBD2, 6 bases. The CDR3 extends over 17 amino acids. Germline lookup yields CDR1 MDHEN and CDR2 SYDVKM. V lost 5 bases and J 0 bases, leaving 16 bases between the germline ends. This chain's CDR3 is CASSPRGGVANTGELFF. Written as DNA, the CDR3 is TGTGCCAGCAGTCCCCGAGGAGGGGTTGCGAACACCGGGGAGCTGTTTTTT.

This clone was recorded once. V and J are TRBV7-3 and TRBJ1-5; 7 nucleotides match TRBD1. Trimming took 4 bases from V and 5 from J; bases not matched to a gene: 14. Germline-derived CDR1 and CDR2 are SGHTA and FQGTGA. The CDR3 consists of 17 residues. CDR3 sequence reads: CASSSLQAGGRHQPQHF. As DNA, the CDR3 is TGTGCCAGCAGCTCCCTTCAGGCAGGGGGGCGCCATCAGCCCCAGCATTTT.

This clone was seen a handful of times. The genes are TRBV5-1 and TRBJ1-1, with D unresolved. The CDR3 runs to 14 residues. V lost 3 bases, J lost 2 bases, and 11 bases lay in between. Germline CDR1 and CDR2: SGHRS and YFSETQ. CDR3 protein: CASSYSKTNTEAFF. The CDR3 DNA is TGCGCCAGCAGCTACAGCAAAACAAACACTGAAGCTTTCTTT.